This TCR beta chain was captured in a study of CD8 T cells in ankylosing spondylitis. The TCR beta libraries were generated through quantitative 5'-RACE incorporating molecular barcodes. TCRdb re-analysed the 5' RACE reads in MiXCR, keeping a single row per CDR3 protein. Of more than 150,000 distinct CDR3 sequences detected, 11% appear once; the ten largest clones hold 25% to 30%. Study findings and constraints: The disease-linked clones had a CD8+ phenotype and low blood frequencies. In synovial fluid and blood from reactive arthritis, some motif variants were previously reported. For ankylosing spondylitis blood, a TCR beta motif of about 8 highly homologous variants appeared characteristic.

This clonotype was observed at least ten times. Its antigen is as yet unknown. Germline V gene sequence: CDR1 LGHNT, CDR2 FRNRAP. The length of the CDR3 is 14 residues. The ends lost 7 bases at V and 2 bases at J; junction bases unmatched: 7. The source is a male donor with ankylosing spondylitis or in good health (not recorded which). The chain has TRBV12-5 and TRBJ1-1; 7 positions match TRBD1. Sample: blood, either unsorted or a sorted T cell fraction (not recorded which). CDR3 region: CASDSTGYNTEAFF. The CDR3 DNA reads TGTGCTAGTGACTCGACAGGGTATAACACTGAAGCTTTCTTT.